Presented here are 25 T cell receptor beta chains from one specimen sequenced in a study of CD8+CD57+ T cells in acquired aplastic anemia. The template for TCR beta VDJ and CDR3 sequence profiling was genomic DNA. TCRdb called the reads again in MiXCR, with one record for every CDR3 protein. In the table there are fewer than 200,000 distinct CDR3 sequences, over 55% of which are singletons. The sequenced patients had an expansion of CD8+CD57+ cells seen by flow cytometry. The sequencing input was sorted CD4+, CD8+, or CD8+CD57+ T cells (not recorded which) from PBMCs. These receptors were obtained from a human donor with aplastic anemia.

The rearrangement uses TRBV7-9 and TRBJ2-1; 13 bases agree with TRBD2. Germline values: CDR1 SEHNR, CDR2 FQNEAQ (reference sequence). The CDR3 loop spans 15 amino acids. Losses at the gene ends were 10 bases for V and 6 bases for J; bases not matched to a gene: 9. This CDR3 reads CAISDGTSGVNEQFF. Written as DNA, the CDR3 is TGTGCCATCAGTGATGGGACTAGCGGGGTCAATGAGCAGTTCTTC.

There are a few counts of this clonotype. The chain joins TRBV29-1 to TRBJ2-1; the D gene is possibly TRBD2 (6 bases). The CDR3 extends over 12 amino acids. Germline assignment: CDR1 SQVTM and CDR2 ANQGSEA. Trimming took 4 bases from V and 4 from J, leaving 8 bases between them. In nucleotides, the CDR3 is TGCAGCGTTGGCCGGGAGTACAATGAGCAGTTCTTC. Its protein is CSVGREYNEQFF.

V gene TRBV20-1 combines with J gene TRBJ1-1; D not certain. V was clipped by 3 bases and J by 0 bases, with 14 bases between them. The CDR3 runs to 15 residues. Germline-derived CDR1 and CDR2 are DFQATT and SNEGSKA (reference sequence). The DNA of the CDR3 is TGCAGTGCTAGTAATGGGCAGTTGATGAACACTGAAGCTTTCTTT. Translating gives CSASNGQLMNTEAFF.

The V call is TRBV15, the J call TRBJ2-7, with TRBD1 identical over 10 bases. The CDR3 length is 15 residues. Germline V gene data show CDR1 as LNHNV and CDR2 as YYDKDF (reference sequence). The junction had 4 bases not matched to a gene; V was cut back by 3 bases and J by 2 bases. The CDR3 here is CATSRGQGLAYEQYF. The CDR3 DNA follows: TGTGCCACCAGCAGGGGACAGGGGCTAGCCTACGAGCAGTACTTC. Full variable domain (rest looked up from reference TRBV15 and TRBJ2-7): DAMVIQNPRYQVTQFGKPVTLSCSQTLNHNVMYWYQQKSSQAPKLLFHYYDKDFNNEADTPDNFQSRRPNTSFCFLDIRSPGLGDTAMYLCATSRGQGLAYEQYFGPGTRLTVT.

This clonotype has a count of ten or more. V usage is TRBV2 and J usage is TRBJ2-7, with D perhaps matching TRBD1 or TRBD2 (5 bases each). CDR1 is SNHLY, CDR2 FYNNEI, per germline. Trimming pared 4 bases from V and 6 bases from J, leaving 19 bases between. The CDR3 has 15 residues. CDR3: CASSAPLRPGGEQYV. As DNA, the CDR3 is TGTGCCAGCAGTGCCCCCTTACGGCCTGGGGGCGAGCAGTACGTC.

The V and J genes are TRBV2 and TRBJ1-1; D call uncertain. V was shortened by 6 bases and J by 0 bases, with 8 bases between the two germline ends. This CDR3 region has 13 residues. From germline, CDR1 is SNHLY and CDR2 FYNNEI. This CDR3 reads CASRAGMNTEAFF. CDR3 DNA: TGTGCCAGCAGGGCGGGGATGAACACTGAAGCTTTCTTT. The full variable domain, in which reference TRBV2 and TRBJ1-1 provide the parts outside the CDR3, is EPEVTQTPSHQVTQMGQEVILRCVPISNHLYFYWYRQILGQKVEFLVSFYNNEISEKSEIFDDQFSVERPDGSNFTLKIRSTKLEDSAMYFCASRAGMNTEAFFGQGTRLTVV.

This chain connects TRBV6-1 to TRBJ2-2; 14 positions match TRBD2. Germline CDR1 MNHNS, CDR2 SASEGT. This CDR3 region has 17 residues. The V and J ends lost 4 bases and 7 bases, in that order; junction bases with no gene match: 8. The CDR3 loop reads CASSAETSGRADGELFF. The CDR3 DNA follows: TGTGCCAGCAGTGCCGAGACTAGCGGGAGGGCCGACGGGGAGCTGTTTTTT.

The gene calls are TRBV6-5 and TRBJ2-5; TRBD1 matches 10 bases. From germline, CDR1 is MNHEY and CDR2 SVGAGI. The CDR3 extends over 16 amino acids. The V gene end was trimmed by 6 bases and the J gene end by 5 bases; junction bases not matched to a gene: 12. CDR3 bases: TGTGCCAGCAGCGAGGGATGGGACAGGGGCGCGGAGACCCAGTACTTC. It is translated as CASSEGWDRGAETQYF.

This chain links TRBV9 with TRBJ2-1, with TRBD2 identical over 12 bases. Losses at the gene ends were 0 bases for V and 4 bases for J; bases not matched to a gene: 2. Germline V gene lookup returns CDR1 SGDLS and CDR2 YYNGEE. The CDR3 is made up of 16 amino acids. In DNA form, the CDR3 reads TGTGCCAGCAGCGTAGGGACTAGCGGGAAATACAATGAGCAGTTCTTC. Translation gives CASSVGTSGKYNEQFF.

The rearrangement joins TRBV10-3 to TRBJ1-3, with D unclear. The germline V and J ends were trimmed by 6 bases and 4 bases, with 10 bases remaining between them. Germline CDR1 is ENHRY and CDR2 is SYGVKD. The CDR3 is made up of 13 amino acids. The CDR3 reads CAIRTEAGNTIYF. CDR3 nucleotides: TGTGCCATCAGAACGGAGGCCGGAAACACCATATATTTT.

This clonotype has a count of ten or more. The V gene is TRBV9, the J gene TRBJ2-2; the D is unclear. Germline CDR1 is SGDLS and CDR2 is YYNGEE. CDR3 length: 12 amino acids. V lost 3 bases, J lost 5 bases, and 5 bases lay in between. The CDR3 sequence: CASSAVTGELFF. CDR3 DNA: TGTGCCAGCAGCGCAGTTACCGGGGAGCTGTTTTTT.

The chain is built from TRBV10-1 and TRBJ1-1; unclear D gene. CDR3 size: 14 residues. The V and J ends lost 0 bases and 0 bases respectively, with 5 bases between them. Looked up from germline, CDR1 is WNHNN and CDR2 is SYGVQD (reference sequence). The CDR3 region has the DNA TGCGCCAGCAGTGAGTCGGGGATGAACACTGAAGCTTTCTTT. It specifies CASSESGMNTEAFF.

V gene TRBV24-1 combines with J gene TRBJ2-2; 9 nucleotides match TRBD1. The germline V gene encodes CDR1 KGHDR and CDR2 SFDVKD. The CDR3 is 15 residues long. V was clipped by 3 bases and J by 6 bases; unmatched bases: 4. CDR3 sequence (DNA): TGTGCCACCAGTGATCCCGGGACAGGGTCCGGGGAGCTGTTTTTT. Its translation is CATSDPGTGSGELFF.

This sequence joins TRBV10-3 and TRBJ2-7, with TRBD1 matching over 12 bases. V was clipped by 5 bases and J by 5 bases; unmatched bases: 7. The CDR3 is made up of 15 amino acids. Per germline, CDR1 ENHRY and CDR2 SYGVKD. The chain's CDR3 is CAISWGTGGRHEQYF. The CDR3 nucleotides are TGTGCCATCAGTTGGGGGACAGGGGGCCGACACGAGCAGTACTTC.

The chain links TRBV7-4 to TRBJ2-7, with 8 bases fitting TRBD2. The CDR3 contains 14 residues. V shed 5 bases, J shed 3 bases, and the junction held 6 bases outside the gene matches. The germline V gene has CDR1 SGHVT and CDR2 SQSDAQ. The CDR3 is CASSPTAGGYEQYF. CDR3 nucleotide sequence: TGTGCCAGCAGCCCGACGGCGGGGGGCTACGAGCAGTACTTC.

The chain carries TRBV29-1 and TRBJ2-3; 9 nucleotides align to TRBD2. From germline, CDR1 is SQVTM and CDR2 ANQGSEA. J lost 1 base, V lost 5 bases, and 10 bases had no gene match. This CDR3 has 16 amino acids. The CDR3 protein is CSVSLSLAGGTDTQYF. CDR3 DNA: TGCAGCGTTTCCTTATCCTTAGCGGGGGGCACAGATACGCAGTATTTT.

The J gene is TRBJ2-5, the V gene TRBV2; 12 bases are a match to TRBD2. V was pared by 6 bases and J by 11 bases, with 10 bases of the junction left unmatched. Germline V gene lookup returns CDR1 SNHLY and CDR2 FYNNEI. The CDR3 sequence is 14 residues long. CDR3 sequence: CASSESSGGAVQYF. The CDR3 nucleotides read TGTGCCAGCAGCGAATCTAGCGGGGGGGCGGTGCAGTACTTC.

The J gene is TRBJ1-4, the V gene TRBV29-1; D might be TRBD1 (6 bases). Trimming removed 5 bases from V and 5 bases from J, with 15 bases in between. CDR3 length equals 14 residues. CDR1 and CDR2 (germline): SQVTM, ANQGSEA. The CDR3 protein is CSVRQTGGNEKLFF. For the CDR3, the DNA is TGCAGCGTTCGACAGACAGGAGGGAATGAAAAACTGTTTTTT.

The chain is built from TRBV10-3 and TRBJ2-1, with D unclear. Germline assignment: CDR1 ENHRY and CDR2 SYGVKD. The CDR3 contains 12 residues. CDR3 in amino acids: CPSVDEYNEQFF. DNA for the CDR3: TGTCCCAGCGTTGACGAATACAATGAGCAGTTCTTC.

V is TRBV2 and J is TRBJ2-3, with 9 bases identical to TRBD1. Germline values: CDR1 SNHLY, CDR2 FYNNEI. With 11 bases clipped from V and 1 base from J, the junction kept 4 bases outside the gene matches. The CDR3 length is 13 residues. CDR3 loop: CASRDRGTDTQYF. CDR3 DNA sequence: TGTGCCTCCCGGGACAGGGGCACAGATACGCAGTATTTT.

This clonotype occurred a few times. The V and J genes are TRBV7-8 and TRBJ2-7; D assignment may be TRBD1 or TRBD2 (5 bases each). The CDR3 totals 14 residues. Germline V gene data show CDR1 as SGHVS and CDR2 as FQNEAQ. V lost 6 bases to trimming and J lost 9 bases, with 21 bases between them. CDR3 protein: CASSDPGNMGVQYF. CDR3 nucleotide sequence: TGTGCCAGCAGTGACCCCGGGAATATGGGGGTGCAGTACTTC.

The J gene is TRBJ1-4, the V gene TRBV9; D is uncertain. Germline assignment: CDR1 SGDLS and CDR2 YYNGEE. V lost 0 bases, J lost 3 bases, and 3 bases lay in between. This CDR3 spans 13 amino acids. CDR3 bases: TGTGCCAGCAGCGTAGCTCCTAATGAAAAACTGTTTTTT. Protein product: CASSVAPNEKLFF.

V is TRBV24-1 and J is TRBJ2-5, with D perhaps matching TRBD1 (6 bases). In germline, CDR1 is KGHDR, CDR2 SFDVKD. The V end was cut by 1 base, the J end by 2 bases, with 10 bases between. The CDR3 consists of 15 residues. The CDR3 nucleotides read TGTGCCACCAGTGATTTCGTCACAGGGCAAGAGACCCAGTACTTC. It translates to CATSDFVTGQETQYF.

CDR3 sequence: CASSLDGSDYEQFF. CDR3 DNA sequence: TGCGCCAGCAGCTTGGACGGGTCCGACTACGAGCAGTTCTTC. The chain carries TRBV5-1 and TRBJ2-1, with D tentatively TRBD2 (5 bases). Germline V gene sequence: CDR1 SGHRS, CDR2 YFSETQ. The CDR3 is made up of 14 amino acids. Between the trimmed V and J ends, which lost 0 bases and 10 bases, there was a span of 14 bases.

The chain recombines TRBV5-1 with TRBJ2-1, with a tentative D call TRBD2 (5 bases). V dropped 1 base and J dropped 2 bases, with 16 bases sitting between them. Germline CDR1 is SGHRS and CDR2 is YFSETQ. CDR3 length: 17 residues. The CDR3: CASSLRGRGITYNEQFF. As DNA, the CDR3 is TGCGCCAGCAGCTTGAGAGGGCGAGGGATAACCTACAATGAGCAGTTCTTC.